The 29 T cell receptor beta chains reported below all come from one sample, sequenced in a study of T cells in Graves' hyperthyroidism and ophthalmopathy. RNA transcripts yielded amplified TCR beta CDR3 regions. Researchers ran a first-round RT-PCR on the TCR CDR3 using the HTBI primer set. TCRdb used MiXCR to reprocess the multiplex PCR reads, holding one entry per CDR3 protein. The sample shows 530,000 or so distinct CDR3 sequences, roughly 17% of them seen only once. Specimen: blood. These receptors all stem from a woman aged 18 to 35 with Graves' ophthalmopathy.

In its sample, this clonotype was seen many times. This chain joins TRBV28 and TRBJ2-7, with 12 bases lining up with TRBD1. Germline CDR1 is MDHEN and CDR2 is SYDVKM. V lost 5 bases, J lost 5 bases, and 13 bases stayed unmatched. The CDR3 is made up of 17 amino acids. The CDR3 spells CASSTLSGTGGWDEQYF. The CDR3 coding sequence is TGTGCCAGCAGTACCCTATCGGGGACAGGGGGCTGGGACGAGCAGTACTTC.

In this sample, this clonotype turned up many times. CDR3 in amino acids: CASSPWTPRPYEQYF. The CDR3 DNA reads as TGTGCCAGCAGTCCATGGACCCCGAGACCCTACGAGCAGTACTTC. The chain uses TRBV28 and TRBJ2-7; D uncertain. Per the germline V gene, CDR1 is MDHEN and CDR2 is SYDVKM. This CDR3 is 15 amino acids long. V dropped 5 bases and J dropped 2 bases, with 16 bases sitting between them.

This clonotype was observed at least ten times. V gene TRBV12-3 or TRBV12-4 combines with J gene TRBJ1-6; TRBD1 might be the D (5 bases). Trimming took off 6 bases at V and 8 bases at J, with 11 bases between the two ends. The CDR3 is made up of 13 amino acids. The CDR3 DNA is TGTGCCAGCAGCTTGACAGCCGATTCACCCCTCCACTTT. It is translated as CASSLTADSPLHF.

The chain employs TRBV3-1 and TRBJ1-5; D is uncertain. CDR1 is LGHDT and CDR2 is YNNKEL in the germline V gene (reference sequence). The V end lost 1 base, the J end lost 4 bases, and 8 bases lay between the germline ends. The CDR3 is made up of 14 amino acids. As DNA, the CDR3 is TGTGCCAGCAGCCAAGGGGCCCGGAATCAGCCCCAGCATTTT. Translating gives CASSQGARNQPQHF.

This clonotype was recorded at least ten times. This chain links TRBV3-1 with TRBJ1-4, with D possibly matching TRBD1 (5 bases). Germline V CDR1 and CDR2: LGHDT, YNNKEL (reference sequence). The length of the CDR3 is 16 residues. The ends were cut back, 0 bases at V and 5 bases at J, with 13 bases in the middle. The DNA for the CDR3 is TGTGCCAGCAGCCAAGATTTCCCGGGGGTGAATGAAAAACTGTTTTTT. Translation gives CASSQDFPGVNEKLFF. Full variable domain (rest looked up from reference TRBV3-1 and TRBJ1-4): DTAVSQTPKYLVTQMGNDKSIKCEQNLGHDTMYWYKQDSKKFLKIMFSYNNKELIINETVPNRFSPKSPDKAHLNLHINSLELGDSAVYFCASSQDFPGVNEKLFFGSGTQLSVL.

There are a few counts of this clonotype. The rearrangement joins TRBV3-1 to TRBJ1-1, with D possibly TRBD1 on 5 matching bases. The CDR3 runs to 14 residues. Trimming pared 4 bases from V and 4 bases from J, leaving 13 bases between. Germline values: CDR1 LGHDT, CDR2 YNNKEL (reference sequence). CDR3 protein: CASSRRQWGTEAFF. CDR3 nucleotide sequence: TGTGCCAGCAGCCGCCGACAGTGGGGCACTGAAGCTTTCTTT.

The table lists this clonotype with many counts. The chain recombines TRBV28 with TRBJ1-1; a possible D gene is TRBD1 (5 bases). The CDR3 has 15 residues. Germline loops: CDR1 MDHEN, CDR2 SYDVKM. With 7 bases removed from V and 0 bases from J, the gap between germline ends came to 15 bases. The CDR3 region has the DNA TGTGCCAGCATCGGTCAGGGCCGGATGAACACTGAAGCTTTCTTT. Its translation: CASIGQGRMNTEAFF.

This rearrangement joins TRBV5-4 to TRBJ1-1; D is ambiguous. This CDR3 contains 14 residues. V was cut by 2 bases and J by 5 bases, with 13 bases left in between. Germline V gene lookup returns CDR1 SGHNT and CDR2 YYREEE (reference sequence). The CDR3 reads CASSFGVAETEAFF. The CDR3 DNA reads as TGTGCCAGCAGCTTTGGGGTGGCGGAGACTGAAGCTTTCTTT.

The chain joins TRBV2 to TRBJ1-4, with a tentative D call TRBD1 (5 bases). Germline CDR1 reads SNHLY; CDR2 reads FYNNEI. CDR3 size: 17 residues. V was clipped by 5 bases and J by 3 bases, with 19 bases between them. The CDR3 DNA follows: TGTGCCAGCAGTTTACCTTTTGAGGGGACCTCTAATGAAAAACTGTTTTTT. Residues: CASSLPFEGTSNEKLFF.

At least ten counts were recorded for this clonotype. The CDR3 nucleotides read TGTGCCTGGAGTCTGTTTTTAGATACGCAGTATTTT. Its protein is CAWSLFLDTQYF. The V and J genes are TRBV30 and TRBJ2-3; D uncertain. The V end was cut by 2 bases, the J end by 5 bases, with 8 bases between. Looked up from germline, CDR1 is GTSNPN and CDR2 is SVGIG (reference sequence). The CDR3 is made up of 12 amino acids.

CDR3 bases: TGTGCCAGCAGTGAAGTTCGGGGAGTTGGCTACACCTTC. Translated, it gives CASSEVRGVGYTF. The chain has TRBV6-1 and TRBJ1-2; D call uncertain. V lost 1 base and J 7 bases, leaving 10 bases between the germline ends. The CDR3 length is 13 residues. The germline CDR1 and CDR2 sequences are MNHNS and SASEGT.

This clonotype has at least ten counts. The V call is TRBV6-1, the J call TRBJ2-7; D ambiguous. CDR3 length equals 11 residues. The germline V and J ends were trimmed by 10 bases and 2 bases, with 9 bases remaining between them. From germline, CDR1 is MNHNS and CDR2 SASEGT. The CDR3 reads CAIGRAYEQYF. The CDR3 DNA is TGTGCCATTGGACGAGCCTACGAGCAGTACTTC.

This clonotype was seen once. One junction end does not reproduce the germline sequence, and a read error may be involved. The chain employs TRBV20-1 and TRBJ2-2; no clear D gene. CDR1 DFQATT and CDR2 SNEGSKA come from the germline V gene (reference sequence). This CDR3 comprises 14 residues. In DNA, the CDR3 is TGCAGTGCCAGAGACATACAGAACACCGGGGAGCTGTTTTTT. It specifies CSARDIQNTGELFF.

This clonotype has a handful of counts. V gene TRBV14 combines with J gene TRBJ1-2; D call uncertain. The CDR3 contains 15 residues. V lost 0 bases and J 6 bases, leaving 14 bases between the germline ends. The germline V gene encodes CDR1 SGHDN and CDR2 FVKESK. In nucleotides, the CDR3 is TGTGCCAGCAGCCAAGACGGCGACATTATTAATGGCTACACCTTC. It translates to CASSQDGDIINGYTF.

This clonotype was recorded at least ten times. The J gene is TRBJ2-3, the V gene TRBV6-1; 16 nucleotides agree with TRBD2. This CDR3 comprises 19 residues. Germline loops: CDR1 MNHNS, CDR2 SASEGT. V lost 5 bases to trimming and J lost 0 bases; unmatched junction nucleotides: 8. The CDR3 reads CASSYSGTSGGGSTDTQYF. As DNA, the CDR3 is TGTGCCAGCAGTTATTCCGGGACTAGCGGGGGGGGGAGCACAGATACGCAGTATTTT.

This clonotype was detected only a few times. The chain recombines TRBV6-1 with TRBJ1-5, with no clear D. Trimming pared 2 bases from V and 7 bases from J, leaving 12 bases between. Germline assignment: CDR1 MNHNS and CDR2 SASEGT. CDR3 size: 14 residues. DNA of the CDR3: TGTGCCAGCAGTGAATTTGGAGGGAAGCAGCCCCAGCATTTT. Translated: CASSEFGGKQPQHF.

The table lists this clonotype with many counts. The V call is TRBV28, the J call TRBJ1-2; 8 positions match TRBD1. The CDR3 sequence is 14 residues long. The junction had 10 bases not matched to a gene; V was cut back by 6 bases and J by 7 bases. Germline CDR1 reads MDHEN; CDR2 reads SYDVKM. The CDR3 region has the DNA TGTGCCAGCAGCTTCGATTACAGGGGGTTTGGCTACACCTTC. Protein sequence: CASSFDYRGFGYTF.

This clonotype was seen at least ten times. V is TRBV10-3 and J is TRBJ1-1; possibly TRBD1 for D (5 bases). In germline, CDR1 is ENHRY, CDR2 SYGVKD. V was clipped by 9 bases and J by 5 bases, with 16 bases between them. The CDR3 is 13 residues long. CDR3 nucleotides: TGTGCCATTAACCCGGCGGGGGTAACTGAAGCTTTCTTT. It is translated as CAINPAGVTEAFF.

About this clonotype itself: An end of the junction differs from the germline gene, which may be a read error. This chain joins TRBV2 and TRBJ2-2; 14 nucleotides line up with TRBD2. This CDR3 region has 22 residues. Germline CDR1 is SNHLY and CDR2 is FYNNEI. The chain's CDR3 is CASREGFLMTSGGGTYTGELFF. Written as DNA, the CDR3 is TGTGCCAGCAGAGAAGGGTTCCTGATGACTAGCGGGGGGGGGACCTACACCGGGGAGCTGTTTTTT.

This clonotype came up many times. V is TRBV28 and J is TRBJ2-6; a possible D gene is TRBD2 (6 bases). V was pared by 3 bases and J by 2 bases, with 8 bases between. This CDR3 comprises 15 residues. Germline CDR1 MDHEN, CDR2 SYDVKM. The CDR3 nucleotides are TGTGCCAGCAGTTTCGGGGGTACTGGGGCCAACGTCCTGACTTTC. This codes for CASSFGGTGANVLTF.

This clonotype was detected ten times or more. The chain employs TRBV28 and TRBJ1-1; 10 bases agree with TRBD1. Trimming cost V 0 bases and J 8 bases; bases outside gene matches: 6. The length of the CDR3 is 15 residues. Germline-derived CDR1 and CDR2 are MDHEN and SYDVKM. CDR3 in amino acids: CASSLWGQGIGEAFF. CDR3 bases: TGTGCCAGCAGTTTATGGGGACAGGGGATAGGGGAAGCTTTCTTT. Full variable domain (missing parts from reference TRBV28 and TRBJ1-1): DVKVTQSSRYLVKRTGEKVFLECVQDMDHENMFWYRQDPGLGLRLIYFSYDVKMKEKGDIPEGYSVSREKKERFSLILESASTNQTSMYLCASSLWGQGIGEAFFGQGTRLTVV.

The genes are TRBV9 and TRBJ2-1; D may match TRBD1 or TRBD2 (5 bases each). The germline V and J ends were trimmed by 0 bases and 7 bases, with 14 bases remaining between them. Germline V CDR1 and CDR2: SGDLS, YYNGEE. The CDR3 length is 15 residues. CDR3 nucleotide sequence: TGTGCCAGCAGCGTAGTTGGGGGAACGAATAATGAGCAGTTCTTC. Translation: CASSVVGGTNNEQFF.

V usage is TRBV5-1 and J usage is TRBJ1-1, with D uncertain. Trimming left V 4 bases short and J 0 bases short, with 13 bases between. This CDR3 region has 15 residues. Germline V gene sequence: CDR1 SGHRS, CDR2 YFSETQ. CDR3 protein: CASSPIQTLNTEAFF. In DNA, the CDR3 is TGCGCCAGCAGCCCCATACAAACCCTGAACACTGAAGCTTTCTTT. Based on the CDR3 plus reference TRBV5-1 and TRBJ1-1, the full variable domain is KAGVTQTPRYLIKTRGQQVTLSCSPISGHRSVSWYQQTPGQGLQFLFEYFSETQRNKGNFPGRFSGRQFSNSRSEMNVSTLELGDSALYLCASSPIQTLNTEAFFGQGTRLTVV.

This clonotype was seen ten or more times. The V call is TRBV12-3 or TRBV12-4, the J call TRBJ2-3, with TRBD2 matching over 11 bases. With V trimmed by 5 bases and J by 0 bases, 7 bases remained unmatched. There are 17 residues in the CDR3. CDR3 DNA: TGTGCCAGCAGTGGCGATAGCGGGAGGGATAGCACAGATACGCAGTATTTT. Protein: CASSGDSGRDSTDTQYF.

This clonotype was counted only a few times. The chain employs TRBV20-1 and TRBJ1-5, with 7 bases matching TRBD1. Germline loops: CDR1 DFQATT, CDR2 SNEGSKA (reference sequence). V shed 0 bases, J shed 0 bases, and the junction held 11 bases outside the gene matches. The CDR3 runs to 18 residues. The CDR3 nucleotides read TGCAGTGCTAGAGATCTTTGGACAGGCGCGTATAGCAATCAGCCCCAGCATTTT. It specifies CSARDLWTGAYSNQPQHF.

This clonotype turned up a few times. The chain joins TRBV7-9 to TRBJ2-2; 9 bases fit TRBD1. CDR3 length: 16 residues. Germline V CDR1 and CDR2: SEHNR, FQNEAQ (reference sequence). The J segment lost 0 bases and the V segment lost 3 bases, leaving 2 bases of the junction unmatched. The CDR3 is CASSFDRGTNTGELFF. The CDR3 DNA reads TGTGCCAGCAGCTTCGACAGGGGGACGAACACCGGGGAGCTGTTTTTT. The whole variable domain, remainder taken from reference TRBV7-9 and TRBJ2-2, is DTGVSQNPRHKITKRGQNVTFRCDPISEHNRLYWYRQTLGQGPEFLTYFQNEAQLEKSRLLSDRFSAERPKGSFSTLEIQRTEQGDSAMYLCASSFDRGTNTGELFFGEGSRLTVL.

CDR3 nucleotide sequence: TGTGCCAGCAGTTTAACAGGGTTGACCAAAAACATTCAGTACTTC. It codes for CASSLTGLTKNIQYF. The J gene is TRBJ2-4, the V gene TRBV27; maybe TRBD1 (6 bases). The CDR3 is 15 residues long. Germline values: CDR1 MNHEY, CDR2 SMNVEV (reference sequence). Trimming stripped 2 bases from V and 2 bases from J, with 10 bases between.

This clonotype was detected a few times. The rearrangement joins TRBV7-2 to TRBJ2-7; the D call may be TRBD1 or TRBD2 (5 bases each). Trimming removed 3 bases from V and 2 bases from J, with 11 bases in between. CDR3 length equals 14 residues. The germline gives CDR1 SGHTA, CDR2 FQGNSA. The CDR3 reads CASSFRDAAYEQYF. The CDR3 DNA sequence: TGTGCCAGCAGCTTCCGGGACGCAGCCTACGAGCAGTACTTC. Full variable domain (missing parts from reference TRBV7-2 and TRBJ2-7): GAGVSQSPSNKVTEKGKDVELRCDPISGHTALYWYRQSLGQGLEFLIYFQGNSAPDKSGLPSDRFSAERTGGSVSTLTIQRTQQEDSAVYLCASSFRDAAYEQYFGPGTRLTVT.

Regarding this clonotype: No conserved phenylalanine or tryptophan ends this CDR3, so it is likely a read error. The chain links TRBV3-1 to TRBJ1-3; 8 positions match TRBD1. The CDR3 consists of 15 residues. Germline CDR1 and CDR2: LGHDT and YNNKEL (reference sequence). With 1 base clipped from V and 3 bases from J, the junction kept 2 bases outside the gene matches. CDR3 nucleotides: TGTGCCAGCAGCCAAGCGACAGGGGTTGGAAACACCATATATCTT. This codes for CASSQATGVGNTIYL.